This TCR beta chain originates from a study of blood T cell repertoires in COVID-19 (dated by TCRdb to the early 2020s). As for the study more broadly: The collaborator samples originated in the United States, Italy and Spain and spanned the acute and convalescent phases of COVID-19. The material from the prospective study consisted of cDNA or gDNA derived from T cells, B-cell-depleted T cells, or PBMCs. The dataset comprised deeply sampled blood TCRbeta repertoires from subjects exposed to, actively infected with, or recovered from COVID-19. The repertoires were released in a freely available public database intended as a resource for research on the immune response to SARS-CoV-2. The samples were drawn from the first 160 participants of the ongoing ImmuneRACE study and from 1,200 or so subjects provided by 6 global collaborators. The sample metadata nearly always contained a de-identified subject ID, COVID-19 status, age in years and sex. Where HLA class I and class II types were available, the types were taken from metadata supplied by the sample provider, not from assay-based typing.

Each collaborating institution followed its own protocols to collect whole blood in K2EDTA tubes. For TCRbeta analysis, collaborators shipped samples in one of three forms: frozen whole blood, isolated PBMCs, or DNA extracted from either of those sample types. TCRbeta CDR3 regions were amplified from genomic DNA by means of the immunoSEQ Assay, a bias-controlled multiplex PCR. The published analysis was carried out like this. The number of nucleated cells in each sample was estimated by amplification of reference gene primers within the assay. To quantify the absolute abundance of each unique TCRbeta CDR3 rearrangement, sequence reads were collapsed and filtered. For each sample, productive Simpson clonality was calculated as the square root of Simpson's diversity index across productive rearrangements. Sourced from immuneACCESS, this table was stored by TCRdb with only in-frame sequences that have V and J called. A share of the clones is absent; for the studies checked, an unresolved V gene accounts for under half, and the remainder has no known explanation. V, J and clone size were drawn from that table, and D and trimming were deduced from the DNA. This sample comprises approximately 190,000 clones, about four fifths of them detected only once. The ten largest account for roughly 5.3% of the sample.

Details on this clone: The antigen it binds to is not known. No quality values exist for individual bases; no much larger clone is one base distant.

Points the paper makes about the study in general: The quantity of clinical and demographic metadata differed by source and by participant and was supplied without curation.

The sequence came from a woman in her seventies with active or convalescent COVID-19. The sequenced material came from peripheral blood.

The nucleotides are TGTGCCAGCAGCTTAAGGTCAGGGTCCATCCGGGATACGCAGTATTTT. The resulting protein is CASSLRSGSIRDTQYF. The rearranged segments are TRBV7-2 and TRBJ2-3; TRBD1 is a weak D gene call, 5 bases matching. Inclusive of the bounding cysteine and phenylalanine, the CDR3 is 16 residues long. The entry retains the CDR3 DNA only, 48 bases that are in frame from base 1. CDR1 and CDR2, per the germline V gene, are SGHTA and FQGNSA. V loses 2 bases of germline sequence and J loses 6 bases, and the interval between the two ends is 18 bases.